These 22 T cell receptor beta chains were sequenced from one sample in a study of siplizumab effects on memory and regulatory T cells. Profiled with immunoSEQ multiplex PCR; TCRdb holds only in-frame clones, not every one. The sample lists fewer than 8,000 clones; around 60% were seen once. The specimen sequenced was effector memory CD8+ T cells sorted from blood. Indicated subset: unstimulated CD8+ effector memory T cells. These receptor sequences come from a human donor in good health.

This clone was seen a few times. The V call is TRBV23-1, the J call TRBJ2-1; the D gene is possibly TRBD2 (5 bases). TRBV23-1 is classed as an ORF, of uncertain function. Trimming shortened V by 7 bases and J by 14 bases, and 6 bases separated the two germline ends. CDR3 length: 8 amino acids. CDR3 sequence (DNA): TGCGCCAGCACCGGGGAGTTCTTC. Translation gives CASTGEFF.

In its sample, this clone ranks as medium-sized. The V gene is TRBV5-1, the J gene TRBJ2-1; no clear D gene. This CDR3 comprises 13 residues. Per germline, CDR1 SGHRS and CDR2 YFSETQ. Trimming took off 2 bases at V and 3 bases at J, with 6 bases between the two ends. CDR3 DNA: TGCGCCAGCAGCTTTACAGACTACAATGAGCAGTTCTTC. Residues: CASSFTDYNEQFF.

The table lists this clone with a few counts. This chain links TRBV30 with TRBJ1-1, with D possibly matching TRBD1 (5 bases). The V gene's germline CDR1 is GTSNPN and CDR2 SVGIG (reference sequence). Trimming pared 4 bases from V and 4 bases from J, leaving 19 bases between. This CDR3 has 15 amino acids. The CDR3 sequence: CAWIRVLDTLTEAFF. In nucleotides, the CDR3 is TGTGCCTGGATCAGGGTTCTGGACACCCTCACTGAAGCTTTCTTT.

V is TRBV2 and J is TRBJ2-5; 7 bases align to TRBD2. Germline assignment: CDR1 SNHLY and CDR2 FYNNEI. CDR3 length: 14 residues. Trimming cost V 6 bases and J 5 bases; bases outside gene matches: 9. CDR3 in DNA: TGTGCCAGCAGCCCCAGACTAGCTTTTGAGACCCAGTACTTC. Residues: CASSPRLAFETQYF.

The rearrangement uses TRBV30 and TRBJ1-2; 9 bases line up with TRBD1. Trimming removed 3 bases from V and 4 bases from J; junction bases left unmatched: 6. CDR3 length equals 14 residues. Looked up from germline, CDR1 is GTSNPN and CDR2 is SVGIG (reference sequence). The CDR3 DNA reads TGTGCCTGGAGGGGACAGGGCGTTGGCTATGGCTACACCTTC. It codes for CAWRGQGVGYGYTF.

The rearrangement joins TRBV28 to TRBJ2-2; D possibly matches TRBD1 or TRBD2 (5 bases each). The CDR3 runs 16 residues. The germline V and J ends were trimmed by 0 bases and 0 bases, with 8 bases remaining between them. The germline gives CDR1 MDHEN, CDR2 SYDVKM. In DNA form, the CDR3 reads TGTGCCAGCAGTTTATGGGGGACGTCGAACACCGGGGAGCTGTTTTTT. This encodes CASSLWGTSNTGELFF. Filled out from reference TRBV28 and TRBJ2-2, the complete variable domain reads DVKVTQSSRYLVKRTGEKVFLECVQDMDHENMFWYRQDPGLGLRLIYFSYDVKMKEKGDIPEGYSVSREKKERFSLILESASTNQTSMYLCASSLWGTSNTGELFFGEGSRLTVL.

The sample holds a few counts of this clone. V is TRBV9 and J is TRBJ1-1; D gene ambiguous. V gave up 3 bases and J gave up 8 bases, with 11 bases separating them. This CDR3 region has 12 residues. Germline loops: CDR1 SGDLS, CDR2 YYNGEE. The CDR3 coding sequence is TGTGCCAGCAGCGGAAAGACCTTAGAAGCTTTCTTT. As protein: CASSGKTLEAFF.

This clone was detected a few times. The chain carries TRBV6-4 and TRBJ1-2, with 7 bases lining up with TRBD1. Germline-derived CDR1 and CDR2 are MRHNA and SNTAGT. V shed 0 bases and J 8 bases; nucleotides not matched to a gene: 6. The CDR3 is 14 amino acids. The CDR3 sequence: CASSDSEGAGGYTF. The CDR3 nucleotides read TGTGCCAGCAGTGACTCGGAGGGGGCGGGAGGCTACACCTTC.

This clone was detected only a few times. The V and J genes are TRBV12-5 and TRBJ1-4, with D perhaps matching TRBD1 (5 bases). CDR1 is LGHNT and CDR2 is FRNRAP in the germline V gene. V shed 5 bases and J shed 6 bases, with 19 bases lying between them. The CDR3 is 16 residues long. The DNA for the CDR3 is TGTGCTAGTGGTCTCCCCCTTGCAGGGATGCATGAAAAACTGTTTTTT. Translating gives CASGLPLAGMHEKLFF.

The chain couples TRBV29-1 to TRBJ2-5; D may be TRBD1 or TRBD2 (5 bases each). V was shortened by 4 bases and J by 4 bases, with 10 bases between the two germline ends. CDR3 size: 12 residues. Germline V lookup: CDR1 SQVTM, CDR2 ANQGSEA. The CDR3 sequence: CSVGGVLETQYF. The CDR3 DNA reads TGCAGCGTTGGAGGGGTATTAGAGACCCAGTACTTC. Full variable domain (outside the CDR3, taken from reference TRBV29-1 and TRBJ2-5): SAVISQKPSRDICQRGTSLTIQCQVDSQVTMMFWYRQQPGQSLTLIATANQGSEATYESGFVIDKFPISRPNLTFSTLTVSNMSPEDSSIYLCSVGGVLETQYFGPGTRLLVL.

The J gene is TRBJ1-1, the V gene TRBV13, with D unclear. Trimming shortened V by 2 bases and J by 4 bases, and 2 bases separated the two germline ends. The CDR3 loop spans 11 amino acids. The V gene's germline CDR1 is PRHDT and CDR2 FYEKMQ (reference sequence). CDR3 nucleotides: TGTGCCAGCAGCTTAATCACTGAAGCTTTCTTT. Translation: CASSLITEAFF.

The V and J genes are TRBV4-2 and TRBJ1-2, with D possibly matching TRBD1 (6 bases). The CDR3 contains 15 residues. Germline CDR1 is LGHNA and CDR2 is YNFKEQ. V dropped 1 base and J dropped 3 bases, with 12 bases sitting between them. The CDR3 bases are TGTGCCAGCAGCCAAGGGTCAGGGGTAGACTATGGCTACACCTTC. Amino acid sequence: CASSQGSGVDYGYTF.

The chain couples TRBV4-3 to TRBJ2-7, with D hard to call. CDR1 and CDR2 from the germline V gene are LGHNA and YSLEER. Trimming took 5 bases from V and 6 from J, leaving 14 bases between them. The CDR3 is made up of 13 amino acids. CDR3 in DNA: TGCGCCAGCAGCTACTCCGCTGGGTTCGAGCAGTACTTC. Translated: CASSYSAGFEQYF.

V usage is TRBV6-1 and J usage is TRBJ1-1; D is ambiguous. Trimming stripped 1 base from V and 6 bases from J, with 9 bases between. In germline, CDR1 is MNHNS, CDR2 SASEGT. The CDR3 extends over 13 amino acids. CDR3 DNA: TGTGCCAGCAGTGAAGGGGCAGGCGCTGAAGCTTTCTTT. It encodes CASSEGAGAEAFF.

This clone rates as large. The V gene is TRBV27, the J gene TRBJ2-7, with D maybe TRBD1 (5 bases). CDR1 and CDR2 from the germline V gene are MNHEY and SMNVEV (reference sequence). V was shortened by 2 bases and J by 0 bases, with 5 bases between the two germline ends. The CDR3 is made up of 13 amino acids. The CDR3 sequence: CASSLGHSYEQYF. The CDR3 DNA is TGTGCCAGCAGTTTAGGACACTCCTACGAGCAGTACTTC.

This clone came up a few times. The CDR3 region is CASSLDGAGALIEQYF. The CDR3 region has the DNA TGTGCCAGCAGCTTAGATGGAGCAGGAGCCCTGATTGAGCAGTACTTC. V usage is TRBV7-8 and J usage is TRBJ2-7, with D uncertain. Germline V CDR1 and CDR2: SGHVS, FQNEAQ. This CDR3 region has 16 residues. Between the trimmed V and J ends, which lost 1 base and 7 bases, there was a span of 20 bases.

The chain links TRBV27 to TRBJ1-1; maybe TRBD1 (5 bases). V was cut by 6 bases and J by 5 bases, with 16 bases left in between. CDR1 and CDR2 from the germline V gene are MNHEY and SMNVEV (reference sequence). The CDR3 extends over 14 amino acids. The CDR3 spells CASRSDTGITEAFF. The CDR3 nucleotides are TGTGCCAGCAGATCAGATACAGGTATAACTGAAGCTTTCTTT.

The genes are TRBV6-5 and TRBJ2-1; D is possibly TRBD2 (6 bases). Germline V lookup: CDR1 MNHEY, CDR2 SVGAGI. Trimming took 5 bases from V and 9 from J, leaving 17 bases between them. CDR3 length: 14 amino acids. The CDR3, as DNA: TGTGCCAGCAGTAAGACGGGGGAGATCGGTGAGCAGTTCTTC. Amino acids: CASSKTGEIGEQFF.

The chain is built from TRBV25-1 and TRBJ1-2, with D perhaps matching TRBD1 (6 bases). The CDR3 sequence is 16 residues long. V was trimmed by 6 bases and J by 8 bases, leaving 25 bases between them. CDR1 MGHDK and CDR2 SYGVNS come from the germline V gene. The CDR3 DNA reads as TGTGCCAGCAGCCGGGGGCAGGGAGGATGGATAGACGGCTACACCTTC. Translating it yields CASSRGQGGWIDGYTF.

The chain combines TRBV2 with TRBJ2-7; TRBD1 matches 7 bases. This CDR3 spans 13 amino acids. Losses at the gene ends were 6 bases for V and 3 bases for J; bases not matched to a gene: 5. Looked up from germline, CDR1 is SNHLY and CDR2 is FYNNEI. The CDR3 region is CASRPTGYYEQYF. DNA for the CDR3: TGTGCCAGCAGGCCGACAGGGTACTACGAGCAGTACTTC.

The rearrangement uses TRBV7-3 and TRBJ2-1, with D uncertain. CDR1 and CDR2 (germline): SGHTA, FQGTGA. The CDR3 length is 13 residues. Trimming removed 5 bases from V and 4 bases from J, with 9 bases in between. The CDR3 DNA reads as TGTGCCAGCAGCCCAGGCCGGTACAATGAGCAGTTCTTC. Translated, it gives CASSPGRYNEQFF.

CDR3 DNA: TGCGCCAGCAGCAATTTTCTACAGGGGAACTATGGCTACACCTTC. Translation gives CASSNFLQGNYGYTF. The genes are TRBV4-1 and TRBJ1-2; TRBD1 matches 7 bases. Trimming took 5 bases from V and 2 from J; bases not matched to a gene: 8. The CDR3 sequence is 15 residues long. Per germline, CDR1 MGHRA and CDR2 YSYEKL.